Given below is one T cell receptor beta chain in context. The antigen is undetermined. CD4+ T cells that had been cultured provided DNA sequenced with the Oncomine TCR Beta short-read assay. TCRdb analysed the PCR reads with MiXCR anew, one entry per CDR3 protein. The table records tens of thousands of distinct CDR3 sequences, about two fifths of them present only once. The sample originates from a study of vaccination and CD4 T cells after COVID-19. Study overall: Comprising six males and four females, the convalescent participants counted two Hispanic individuals among them.

As for treatment: roughly nine-day PBMC culture with coronavirus spike peptide pools or control peptides (ViraFEST assay). V gave up 3 bases and J gave up 1 base, with 10 bases separating them. Germline values: CDR1 MDHEN, CDR2 SYDVKM. This CDR3 contains 15 residues. This chain links TRBV28 with TRBJ2-1, with D uncertain. This TCR was sampled from a human donor who had recovered from COVID-19. Sequenced: CD4+ T cells from blood, cultured in vitro. For the CDR3, the DNA is TGTGCCAGCAGTTTCCACGACATGTCCTACAATGAGCAGTTCTTC. Translated: CASSFHDMSYNEQFF.